The rows below give T cell receptor beta chains drawn from one sample of a study of naive and memory T cell subsets. TCRdb fed the UMI-ligation and nested PCR reads into MiXCR, producing one record per CDR3 protein. In the table there are 85,000 or so distinct CDR3 sequences, 8% to 9.5% of which are singletons. Sequenced input: naive CD8+ T cells from blood. The receptor source for this set is a human donor in good health. Each CDR3 is given with its conserved first and last residue. The order of the fields is clone size, J gene, D gene, V gene, CDR3 protein, CDR3 DNA. The D gene is left open where the match is weak. Clone size, where shown, is once, few, many, or a class for clones that have expanded.

size: many; J: TRBJ2-1; D: -; V: TRBV30; CDR3: CAWSGLVGAGVDEQFF; DNA: TGTGCCTGGAGCGGGCTCGTGGGCGCAGGTGTGGATGAGCAGTTCTTC
size: many; J: TRBJ2-2; D: -; V: TRBV10-2; CDR3: CASSETGELFF; DNA: TGCGCCAGCAGTGAAACCGGGGAGCTGTTTTTT
size: many; J: TRBJ2-7; D: -; V: TRBV29-1; CDR3: CSVEDRGGYEQYF; DNA: TGCAGCGTTGAAGATCGTGGCGGCTACGAGCAGTACTTC
size: many; J: TRBJ2-3; D: TRBD1; V: TRBV9; CDR3: CASSGTGGGTDTQYF; DNA: TGTGCCAGCAGCGGGACAGGGGGCGGAACAGATACGCAGTATTTT
size: medium-sized; J: TRBJ2-7; D: TRBD2; V: TRBV4-3; CDR3: CASSQEPGGYLDEQYF; DNA: TGCGCCAGCAGCCAAGAACCGGGAGGTTACCTAGACGAGCAGTACTTC
size: -; J: TRBJ2-1; D: -; V: TRBV5-1; CDR3: CASSLGPNEQFF; DNA: TGCGCCAGCAGCTTGGGCCCAAATGAGCAGTTCTTC
size: few; J: TRBJ1-2; D: -; V: TRBV20-1; CDR3: CSSEVAGGYEGYTF; DNA: TGCAGTTCAGAGGTGGCCGGAGGGTATGAAGGCTACACCTTC
size: few; J: TRBJ2-7; D: TRBD1; V: TRBV10-3; CDR3: CAINPGQGAYEQYF; DNA: TGTGCCATCAATCCCGGACAGGGGGCTTACGAGCAGTACTTC
size: many; J: TRBJ2-7; D: TRBD2; V: TRBV27; CDR3: CASSLIPGLQYEQYF; DNA: TGTGCCAGCAGTTTAATCCCGGGACTACAATACGAGCAGTACTTC
size: -; J: TRBJ2-7; D: TRBD1; V: TRBV5-4; CDR3: CASSPTWDRDHEQYF; DNA: TGTGCCAGCAGCCCTACATGGGACAGGGACCACGAGCAGTACTTC
size: -; J: TRBJ1-1; D: TRBD1; V: TRBV6-2/TRBV6-3; CDR3: CASSYEVLAGGSNTEAFF; DNA: TGTGCCAGCAGTTACGAGGTTCTGGCAGGGGGAAGTAACACTGAAGCTTTCTTT
size: -; J: TRBJ2-7; D: TRBD2; V: TRBV5-6; CDR3: CASSKDSGESSYEQYF; DNA: TGTGCCAGCAGCAAAGATAGCGGGGAGAGCTCCTACGAGCAGTACTTC
size: many; J: TRBJ1-1; D: -; V: TRBV27; CDR3: CASNKGIEAFF; DNA: TGTGCCAGCAATAAGGGGATTGAAGCTTTCTTT
size: few; J: TRBJ2-2; D: TRBD2; V: TRBV19; CDR3: CASSNWLAGVTGELFF; DNA: TGTGCCAGTAGTAACTGGCTAGCGGGAGTAACCGGGGAGCTGTTTTTT
size: many; J: TRBJ2-7; D: -; V: TRBV7-7; CDR3: CASSPATVHEQYF; DNA: TGTGCCAGCAGTCCCGCGACCGTCCACGAGCAGTACTTC
size: few; J: TRBJ2-5; D: -; V: TRBV7-6; CDR3: CASSLIARDQETQYF; DNA: TGTGCCAGCAGCTTAATCGCCAGGGACCAAGAGACCCAGTACTTC
size: few; J: TRBJ2-7; D: -; V: TRBV12-3/TRBV12-4; CDR3: CASSPQGRVYEQYF; DNA: TGTGCCAGCAGTCCGCAGGGGAGGGTCTACGAGCAGTACTTC
size: many; J: TRBJ2-1; D: -; V: TRBV29-1; CDR3: CSVVGPGERFF; DNA: TGCAGCGTTGTGGGACCTGGGGAAAGGTTCTTC
size: few; J: TRBJ2-1; D: -; V: TRBV29-1; CDR3: CSVDLRYNEQFF; DNA: TGCAGCGTTGACTTGCGGTACAATGAGCAGTTCTTC
size: many; J: TRBJ1-1; D: TRBD1; V: TRBV20-1; CDR3: CSARDRDRAPEAFF; DNA: TGCAGTGCTAGAGACCGGGACAGGGCTCCTGAAGCTTTCTTT
size: -; J: TRBJ2-3; D: -; V: TRBV28; CDR3: CASSFGGTATDTQYF; DNA: TGTGCCAGCAGTTTTGGAGGGACAGCCACAGATACGCAGTATTTT
size: many; J: TRBJ1-1; D: -; V: TRBV9; CDR3: CASSVAGQANTEAFF; DNA: TGTGCCAGCAGCGTAGCTGGTCAGGCCAACACTGAAGCTTTCTTT
size: many; J: TRBJ1-1; D: -; V: TRBV7-9; CDR3: CASSLVAGPNTEAFF; DNA: TGTGCCAGCAGCTTAGTAGCAGGTCCGAACACTGAAGCTTTCTTT
size: few; J: TRBJ2-3; D: -; V: TRBV6-2/TRBV6-3; CDR3: CASSYRGASTDTQYF; DNA: TGTGCCAGCAGTTACAGGGGAGCGAGCACAGATACGCAGTATTTT
size: many; J: TRBJ2-7; D: TRBD2; V: TRBV7-2; CDR3: CASSSPGGWEQYF; DNA: TGTGCCAGCAGCTCACCGGGGGGGTGGGAGCAGTACTTC
size: many; J: TRBJ2-1; D: -; V: TRBV29-1; CDR3: CSVARERDNEQFF; DNA: TGCAGCGTTGCACGGGAGCGCGACAATGAGCAGTTCTTC
size: -; J: TRBJ2-2; D: TRBD1; V: TRBV12-3/TRBV12-4; CDR3: CASSTGTANTWELFF; DNA: TGTGCCAGCAGTACCGGGACAGCGAACACCTGGGAGCTGTTTTTT
size: -; J: TRBJ2-3; D: TRBD1; V: TRBV27; CDR3: CASSLSGTGYTDTQYF; DNA: TGTGCCAGCAGTTTATCCGGGACAGGGTACACAGATACGCAGTATTTT
size: many; J: TRBJ2-3; D: -; V: TRBV27; CDR3: CASSSVRALEDTQYF; DNA: TGTGCCAGCAGCAGCGTTAGGGCTTTAGAAGATACGCAGTATTTT
size: many; J: TRBJ1-1; D: -; V: TRBV21-1; CDR3: CASSKERSVNTEAFF; DNA: TGTGCCAGCAGCAAAGAAAGATCGGTGAACACTGAAGCTTTCTTT
size: many; J: TRBJ2-4; D: -; V: TRBV2; CDR3: CASSDKKIAKNIQYF; DNA: TGTGCCAGCAGTGATAAGAAGATAGCCAAAAACATTCAGTACTTC
size: few; J: TRBJ2-7; D: -; V: TRBV28; CDR3: CASSLAGTDYEQYF; DNA: TGTGCCAGCAGTTTGGCGGGGACCGACTACGAGCAGTACTTC
size: -; J: TRBJ2-1; D: TRBD2; V: TRBV20-1; CDR3: CSARASGLAEQFF; DNA: TGCAGTGCTAGAGCGAGCGGACTAGCTGAGCAGTTCTTC
size: few; J: TRBJ2-1; D: TRBD2; V: TRBV7-7; CDR3: CASSPDSGRDYNEQFF; DNA: TGTGCCAGCAGCCCCGATAGCGGGAGAGACTACAATGAGCAGTTCTTC
size: many; J: TRBJ2-1; D: TRBD2; V: TRBV6-5; CDR3: CASSSSGSSNEQFF; DNA: TGTGCCAGCAGTTCTAGCGGGAGCAGCAATGAGCAGTTCTTC
size: -; J: TRBJ2-1; D: -; V: TRBV21-1; CDR3: CAGGTRYNEQFF; DNA: TGTGCCGGCGGGACTAGATACAATGAGCAGTTCTTT
size: few; J: TRBJ2-5; D: -; V: TRBV7-8; CDR3: CASSWGQIQETQYF; DNA: TGTGCCAGCAGCTGGGGACAAATACAAGAGACCCAGTACTTC
size: many; J: TRBJ2-6; D: -; V: TRBV11-2; CDR3: CASSTSHSGANVLTF; DNA: TGTGCCAGCAGCACTAGTCACTCTGGGGCCAACGTCCTGACTTTC
size: -; J: TRBJ2-1; D: TRBD1; V: TRBV29-1; CDR3: CSADRENYNEQFF; DNA: TGCAGCGCGGACAGGGAAAACTACAATGAGCAGTTCTTC
size: few; J: TRBJ1-5; D: -; V: TRBV15; CDR3: CATSRKTGPSNQPQHF; DNA: TGTGCCACCAGTCGGAAGACAGGACCTAGCAATCAGCCCCAGCATTTT
size: many; J: TRBJ2-1; D: -; V: TRBV7-7; CDR3: CASSLTPLETEQFF; DNA: TGTGCCAGCAGCTTAACCCCACTAGAGACTGAGCAGTTCTTC
size: few; J: TRBJ2-5; D: TRBD2; V: TRBV6-5; CDR3: CASSTLSIAGGRTQYF; DNA: TGTGCCAGCAGTACCCTGTCGATAGCGGGAGGTCGGACCCAGTACTTC
size: many; J: TRBJ1-2; D: -; V: TRBV7-8; CDR3: CASSFGGQANYGYTF; DNA: TGTGCCAGCAGCTTCGGGGGGCAAGCTAACTATGGCTACACCTTC
size: -; J: TRBJ2-7; D: TRBD2; V: TRBV20-1; CDR3: CSATRGSGVEQYF; DNA: TGCAGTGCTACGCGGGGTAGCGGGGTCGAGCAGTACTTC